The 20 T cell receptor beta chains below were found in one sample sequenced in a study of vaccination and CD4 T cells after COVID-19. Antigens for these TCRs are unknown. Cultured CD4+ T cells had their DNA profiled by the Oncomine TCR Beta short-read assay. From the PCR reads, TCRdb called clonotypes with MiXCR, one entry per CDR3 protein. The data contain some 8,000 distinct CDR3 sequences, about 56% of them singletons. Treatment meaning: roughly 10-day PBMC culture with coronavirus spike peptide pools or control peptides (ViraFEST assay). The source material was CD4+ T cells from blood, cultured in vitro. Source of these receptors: a human donor who had recovered from COVID-19.

J is TRBJ2-5 and V is TRBV7-2; TRBD2 matches 12 bases. Trimming took 4 bases from V and 5 from J; bases not matched to a gene: 5. There are 15 residues in the CDR3. CDR1 is SGHTA and CDR2 is FQGNSA in the germline V gene. DNA of the CDR3: TGTGCCAGCAGCTCGACTAGCGGGAGAAGGGAGACCCAGTACTTC. Amino acids: CASSSTSGRRETQYF.

This clonotype showed up just a few times. The V and J genes are TRBV6-1 and TRBJ1-5, with a possible D match to TRBD1 (6 bases). The germline CDR1 and CDR2 sequences are MNHNS and SASEGT. The germline V and J ends were trimmed by 8 bases and 5 bases, with 13 bases remaining between them. The CDR3 sequence is 13 residues long. CDR3 loop: CASLGGFDQPQHF. The CDR3 DNA follows: TGTGCCAGCCTAGGGGGTTTCGATCAGCCCCAGCATTTT.

In this sample, this clonotype turned up once. This chain links TRBV20-1 with TRBJ2-7; no clear D gene. The length of the CDR3 is 13 residues. CDR1 DFQATT and CDR2 SNEGSKA come from the germline V gene (reference sequence). The V gene lost 2 bases and the J gene lost 0 bases, with 8 bases spanning the gap. This CDR3 reads CSARRRSSYEQYF. The CDR3 nucleotides read TGCAGTGCTAGAAGACGGAGCTCCTACGAGCAGTACTTC.

This clonotype was counted only a few times. The genes are TRBV15 and TRBJ1-5; D not resolved. CDR3 size: 14 residues. Germline V CDR1 and CDR2: LNHNV, YYDKDF (reference sequence). V gave up 0 bases and J gave up 2 bases, with 5 bases separating them. The chain's CDR3 is CATSRDLGNQPQHF. The CDR3 DNA is TGTGCCACCAGCAGAGATTTGGGCAATCAGCCCCAGCATTTT.

The chain employs TRBV6-2 or TRBV6-3 and TRBJ2-4; TRBD1 agrees at 10 bases. Germline-derived CDR1 and CDR2 are MNHEY and SVGEGT. There are 17 residues in the CDR3. V shed 0 bases and J 3 bases; nucleotides not matched to a gene: 5. For the CDR3, the DNA is TGTGCCAGCAGTTACTCCTCGACAGGGGGCGGCAAAAACATTCAGTACTTC. Residues: CASSYSSTGGGKNIQYF.

The chain couples TRBV30 to TRBJ2-5; 7 bases agree with TRBD1. The CDR3 is 14 residues long. Unmatched junction bases numbered 9, after V lost 4 bases and J lost 4 bases. CDR1 and CDR2 from the germline V gene are GTSNPN and SVGIG (reference sequence). The CDR3 reads CAWKTGPKVETQYF. The CDR3 coding sequence is TGTGCCTGGAAGACAGGGCCTAAGGTAGAGACCCAGTACTTC. Drawing the rest from reference TRBV30 and TRBJ2-5, the complete variable domain is SQTIHQWPATLVQPVGSPLSLECTVEGTSNPNLYWYRQAAGRGLQLLFYSVGIGQISSEVPQNLSASRPQDRQFILSSKKLLLSDSGFYLCAWKTGPKVETQYFGPGTRLLVL.

This rearrangement joins TRBV6-1 to TRBJ2-1, with 9 bases lining up with TRBD2. CDR1 MNHNS and CDR2 SASEGT come from the germline V gene. Losses at the gene ends were 5 bases for V and 7 bases for J; bases not matched to a gene: 6. The CDR3 contains 14 residues. CDR3 sequence: CASSPAGGWNEQFF. The CDR3 DNA sequence: TGTGCCAGCAGTCCAGCGGGGGGTTGGAATGAGCAGTTCTTC.

This chain links TRBV29-1 with TRBJ1-2, with a weak D call TRBD1 (6 bases). V lost 4 bases, J lost 8 bases, and 20 bases lay in between. The CDR3 spans 14 residues. CDR1 SQVTM and CDR2 ANQGSEA come from the germline V gene. The CDR3 loop is CSVALGVAGEGYTF. In DNA, the CDR3 is TGCAGCGTTGCGTTGGGTGTGGCAGGGGAGGGCTACACCTTC.

The chain has TRBV2 and TRBJ2-7; unclear D gene. The CDR3 has 14 residues. Germline assignment: CDR1 SNHLY and CDR2 FYNNEI. Trimming took off 7 bases at V and 6 bases at J, with 19 bases between the two ends. The CDR3: CASTEVDSRFEQYF. The CDR3 bases are TGTGCCAGCACCGAGGTAGACTCTCGATTCGAGCAGTACTTC. Together with reference TRBV2 and TRBJ2-7, the CDR3 gives the full variable domain: EPEVTQTPSHQVTQMGQEVILRCVPISNHLYFYWYRQILGQKVEFLVSFYNNEISEKSEIFDDQFSVERPDGSNFTLKIRSTKLEDSAMYFCASTEVDSRFEQYFGPGTRLTVT.

This clonotype is deemed medium-sized. The chain links TRBV6-1 to TRBJ2-7, with 9 bases that match TRBD2. Looked up from germline, CDR1 is MNHNS and CDR2 is SASEGT. The CDR3 spans 15 residues. Losses at the gene ends were 4 bases for V and 2 bases for J; bases not matched to a gene: 6. The DNA for the CDR3 is TGTGCCAGCAGTGTTAGCGGGAGAGGAACCTACGAGCAGTACTTC. Its protein is CASSVSGRGTYEQYF.

The chain recombines TRBV9 with TRBJ1-1; 9 positions agree with TRBD1. Trimming took 4 bases from V and 6 from J; bases not matched to a gene: 13. CDR3 length: 16 amino acids. The germline V gene has CDR1 SGDLS and CDR2 YYNGEE. The CDR3 DNA reads TGTGCCAGCAGCCGGACAGGGGCCCCCCAGGGCGCTGAAGCTTTCTTT. This gives the protein CASSRTGAPQGAEAFF.

The CDR3 sequence: CASSGTVNTEAFF. The CDR3 bases are TGTGCCAGCAGCGGGACAGTGAACACTGAAGCTTTCTTT. The V gene is TRBV28, the J gene TRBJ1-1; TRBD1 aligns across 7 bases. This CDR3 has 13 amino acids. With 6 bases clipped from V and 0 bases from J, the junction kept 1 base outside the gene matches. Germline V lookup: CDR1 MDHEN, CDR2 SYDVKM.

J is TRBJ1-2 and V is TRBV2; D is possibly TRBD1 (5 bases). V lost 1 base and J lost 5, with 8 bases in between. This CDR3 is built from 13 residues. Germline V gene lookup returns CDR1 SNHLY and CDR2 FYNNEI. The CDR3 region is CASSEEGRYGYTF. Here the CDR3 DNA reads TGTGCCAGCAGTGAAGAGGGACGGTATGGCTACACCTTC.

This clonotype was detected only a few times. The gene calls are TRBV9 and TRBJ2-2; 7 bases are shared with TRBD2. The V and J ends lost 4 bases and 7 bases, in that order; junction bases with no gene match: 19. Germline V lookup: CDR1 SGDLS, CDR2 YYNGEE. The CDR3 runs to 18 residues. CDR3 sequence reads: CASSSLRGRGPRGGELFF. In DNA, the CDR3 is TGTGCCAGCAGCTCCCTGCGTGGGAGGGGACCCCGAGGCGGGGAGCTGTTTTTT.

CDR3 in amino acids: CASGAGIWVTEAFF. In DNA, the CDR3 is TGTGCCAGCGGGGCAGGGATTTGGGTCACTGAAGCTTTCTTT. The genes are TRBV6-1 and TRBJ1-1, with D perhaps TRBD1 (5 bases). V was shortened by 8 bases and J by 4 bases, with 17 bases between the two germline ends. There are 14 residues in the CDR3. CDR1 is MNHNS and CDR2 is SASEGT in the germline V gene.

The rearrangement uses TRBV7-9 and TRBJ2-7; D remains ambiguous. V lost 1 base to trimming and J lost 0 bases, with 13 bases between them. The germline gives CDR1 SEHNR, CDR2 FQNEAQ (reference sequence). The CDR3 totals 16 residues. CDR3 nucleotides: TGTGCCAGCAGCTTAGAGTTCGAGGCAGTCTCCTACGAGCAGTACTTC. Translation: CASSLEFEAVSYEQYF.

V and J are TRBV6-1 and TRBJ1-4; D possibly corresponds to TRBD1 (6 bases). Germline V gene lookup returns CDR1 MNHNS and CDR2 SASEGT. Between the trimmed V and J ends, which lost 1 base and 7 bases, there was a span of 13 bases. The CDR3 sequence is 15 residues long. In nucleotides, the CDR3 is TGTGCCAGCAGTGAAGAAACAGGGCGCGGTGAAAAACTGTTTTTT. It translates to CASSEETGRGEKLFF.

This clonotype was found a few times. The gene calls are TRBV15 and TRBJ1-3; D remains unclear. The CDR3 consists of 17 residues. Trimming removed 0 bases at V and 3 bases at J, with 15 bases between. CDR1 LNHNV and CDR2 YYDKDF come from the germline V gene (reference sequence). The CDR3 DNA follows: TGTGCCACCAGCAGAGATTCCAATCCTTTGGGTGGAAACACCATATATTTT. It yields the protein CATSRDSNPLGGNTIYF.

The J gene is TRBJ1-6, the V gene TRBV20-1, with 9 bases identical to TRBD1. Per germline, CDR1 DFQATT and CDR2 SNEGSKA (reference sequence). This CDR3 is built from 14 residues. J was trimmed by 8 bases and V by 0 bases; bases with no gene match: 2. CDR3 nucleotide sequence: TGCAGTGCTAGAGAAGACAGGGGGGATTCACCCCTCCACTTT. Translating gives CSAREDRGDSPLHF.

The chain carries TRBV7-9 and TRBJ1-5, with D unresolved. The V gene's germline CDR1 is SEHNR and CDR2 FQNEAQ (reference sequence). The CDR3 has 15 amino acids. V gave up 4 bases and J gave up 3 bases, with 13 bases separating them. The CDR3 DNA reads as TGTGCCAGCAGCTCTGACCCCGGAGACAATCAGCCCCAGCATTTT. Its protein product is CASSSDPGDNQPQHF. Drawing the rest from reference TRBV7-9 and TRBJ1-5, the complete variable domain is DTGVSQNPRHKITKRGQNVTFRCDPISEHNRLYWYRQTLGQGPEFLTYFQNEAQLEKSRLLSDRFSAERPKGSFSTLEIQRTEQGDSAMYLCASSSDPGDNQPQHFGDGTRLSIL.